Included here is one T cell receptor (beta chain) sequence, with context. CDR1 and CDR2 (germline): MGHRA, YSYEKL. This CDR3 spans 13 amino acids. V dropped 1 base and J dropped 3 bases, with 6 bases sitting between them. These data originate in a study of T-cell reconstitution after alpha-beta-depleted transplantation in children. Unique molecular identifiers were incorporated when the TCRbeta library was constructed. TCRdb re-analysed the PCR reads in MiXCR, keeping a single row per CDR3 protein. This sample has around 800,000 distinct CDR3 sequences; roughly 15% occur once, and the top ten carry just under 5%.

The specimen was PBMCs, mostly from graft donor cells, collected 360 days after TCRalphabeta/CD19-depleted stem cell transplant. The rearrangement joins TRBV4-1 to TRBJ2-5; D gene uncertain. The receptor's source is a male patient under 18 who had a stem cell transplant for acute lymphoblastic leukemia, so the T cells may come from the graft donor. The CDR3 here is CASSQGRKETQYF. DNA of the CDR3: TGCGCCAGCAGCCAAGGCAGAAAAGAGACCCAGTACTTC.